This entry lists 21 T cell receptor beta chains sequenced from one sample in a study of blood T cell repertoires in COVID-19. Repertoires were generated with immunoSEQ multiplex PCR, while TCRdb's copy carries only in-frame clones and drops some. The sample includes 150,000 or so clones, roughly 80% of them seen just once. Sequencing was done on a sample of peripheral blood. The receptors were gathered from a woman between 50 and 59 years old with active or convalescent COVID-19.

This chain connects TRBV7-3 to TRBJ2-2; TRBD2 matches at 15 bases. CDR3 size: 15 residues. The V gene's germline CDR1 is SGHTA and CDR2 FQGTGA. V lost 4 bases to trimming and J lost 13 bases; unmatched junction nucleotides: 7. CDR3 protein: CASSSGLAGGPGLFF. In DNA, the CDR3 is TGTGCCAGCAGCTCGGGACTAGCGGGGGGCCCAGGGCTGTTTTTT. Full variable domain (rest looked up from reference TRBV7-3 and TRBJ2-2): GAGVSQTPSNKVTEKGKYVELRCDPISGHTALYWYRQSLGQGPEFLIYFQGTGAADDSGLPNDRFFAVRPEGSVSTLKIQRTERGDSAVYLCASSSGLAGGPGLFFGEGSRLTVL.

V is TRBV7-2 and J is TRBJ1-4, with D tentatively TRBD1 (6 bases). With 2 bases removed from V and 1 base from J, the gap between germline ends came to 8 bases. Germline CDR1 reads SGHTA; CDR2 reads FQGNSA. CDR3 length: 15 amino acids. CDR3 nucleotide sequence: TGTGCCAGCAGCTTAAGCAGGGGAACTAATGAAAAACTGTTTTTT. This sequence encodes CASSLSRGTNEKLFF.

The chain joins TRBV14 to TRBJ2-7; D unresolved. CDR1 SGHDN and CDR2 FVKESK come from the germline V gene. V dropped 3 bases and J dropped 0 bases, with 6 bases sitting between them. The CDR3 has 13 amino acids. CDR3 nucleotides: TGTGCCAGCAGCCATGGCCGCTCCTACGAGCAGTACTTC. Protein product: CASSHGRSYEQYF.

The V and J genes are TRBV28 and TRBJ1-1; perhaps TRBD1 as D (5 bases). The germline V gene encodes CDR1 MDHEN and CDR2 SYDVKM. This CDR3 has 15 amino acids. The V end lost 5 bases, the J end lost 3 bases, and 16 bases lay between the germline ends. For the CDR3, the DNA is TGTGCCAGCAGTCCCGTCCGGGGGAGGGACACTGAAGCTTTCTTT. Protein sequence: CASSPVRGRDTEAFF.

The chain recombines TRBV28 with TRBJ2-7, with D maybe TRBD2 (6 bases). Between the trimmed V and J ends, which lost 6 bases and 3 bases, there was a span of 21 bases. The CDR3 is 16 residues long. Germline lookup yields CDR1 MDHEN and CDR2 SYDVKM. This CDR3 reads CASSPPLGGGIYEQYF. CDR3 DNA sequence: TGTGCCAGCAGCCCCCCCCTGGGTGGGGGGATCTACGAGCAGTACTTC.

CDR3 in DNA: TGTGCCAGCCACCTAGGCGGGAGCCGCTACAATGAGCAGTTCTTC. As protein: CASHLGGSRYNEQFF. The chain employs TRBV6-5 and TRBJ2-1, with 7 nucleotides matching TRBD2. Germline V gene data show CDR1 as MNHEY and CDR2 as SVGAGI. CDR3 size: 15 residues. V gave up 8 bases and J gave up 3 bases; unmatched junction bases: 10.

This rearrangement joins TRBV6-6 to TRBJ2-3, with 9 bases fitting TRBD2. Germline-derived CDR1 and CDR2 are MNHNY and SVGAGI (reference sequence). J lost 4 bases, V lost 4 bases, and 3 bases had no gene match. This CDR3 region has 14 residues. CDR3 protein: CASSSRTSADTQYF. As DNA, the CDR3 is TGTGCCAGCAGTTCCAGGACTAGCGCAGATACGCAGTATTTT.

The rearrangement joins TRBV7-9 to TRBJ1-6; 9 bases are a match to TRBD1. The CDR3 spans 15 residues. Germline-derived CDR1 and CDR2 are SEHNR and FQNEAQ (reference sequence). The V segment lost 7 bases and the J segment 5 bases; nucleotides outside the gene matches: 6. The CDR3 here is CASTRTGADNSPLHF. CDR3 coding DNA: TGTGCCAGCACCAGGACAGGGGCCGATAATTCACCCCTCCACTTT.

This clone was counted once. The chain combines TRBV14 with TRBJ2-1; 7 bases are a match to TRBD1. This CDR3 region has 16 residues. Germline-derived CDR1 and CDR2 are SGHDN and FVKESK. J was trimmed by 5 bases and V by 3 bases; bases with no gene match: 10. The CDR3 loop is CASSHLTGMRDNEQFF. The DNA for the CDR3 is TGTGCCAGCAGCCACTTGACAGGGATGAGGGACAATGAGCAGTTCTTC. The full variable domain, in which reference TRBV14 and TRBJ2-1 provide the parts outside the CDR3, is EAGVTQFPSHSVIEKGQTVTLRCDPISGHDNLYWYRRVMGKEIKFLLHFVKESKQDESGMPNNRFLAERTGGTYSTLKVQPAELEDSGVYFCASSHLTGMRDNEQFFGPGTRLTVL.

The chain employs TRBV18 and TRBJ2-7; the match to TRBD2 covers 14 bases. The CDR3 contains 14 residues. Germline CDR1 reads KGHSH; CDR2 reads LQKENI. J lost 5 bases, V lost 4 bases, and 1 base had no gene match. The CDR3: CASSRGLAGDEQYF. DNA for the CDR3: TGTGCCAGCTCACGGGGACTAGCGGGAGACGAGCAGTACTTC.

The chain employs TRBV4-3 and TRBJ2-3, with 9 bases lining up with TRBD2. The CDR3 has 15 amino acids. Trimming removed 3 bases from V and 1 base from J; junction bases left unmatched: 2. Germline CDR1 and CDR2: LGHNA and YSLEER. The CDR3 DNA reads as TGCGCCAGCAGCCAGAGGACTAGCGGCACAGATACGCAGTATTTT. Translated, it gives CASSQRTSGTDTQYF.

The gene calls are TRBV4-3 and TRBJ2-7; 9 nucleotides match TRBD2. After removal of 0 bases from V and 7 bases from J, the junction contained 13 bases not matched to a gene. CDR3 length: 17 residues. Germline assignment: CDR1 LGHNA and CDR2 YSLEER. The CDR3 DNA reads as TGCGCCAGCAGCCAAGAAAGGATCGGGCTAGCGGGAAGGGAGCAGTACTTC. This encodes CASSQERIGLAGREQYF.

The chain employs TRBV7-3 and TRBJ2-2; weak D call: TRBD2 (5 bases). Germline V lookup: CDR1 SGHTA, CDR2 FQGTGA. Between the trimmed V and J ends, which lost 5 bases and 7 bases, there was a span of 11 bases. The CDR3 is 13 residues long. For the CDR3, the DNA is TGTGCCAGCAGCCACGGACTTAGCGGGGAGCTGTTTTTT. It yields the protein CASSHGLSGELFF.

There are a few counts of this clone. CDR3 amino acids: CASSSSAGGDYEKLFF. The CDR3, as DNA: TGTGCCAGCAGTTCCTCGGCAGGGGGCGACTATGAAAAACTGTTTTTT. The J gene is TRBJ1-4, the V gene TRBV2, with 8 bases matching TRBD1. The CDR3 sequence is 16 residues long. V gave up 5 bases and J gave up 6 bases; unmatched junction bases: 11. The germline gives CDR1 SNHLY, CDR2 FYNNEI.

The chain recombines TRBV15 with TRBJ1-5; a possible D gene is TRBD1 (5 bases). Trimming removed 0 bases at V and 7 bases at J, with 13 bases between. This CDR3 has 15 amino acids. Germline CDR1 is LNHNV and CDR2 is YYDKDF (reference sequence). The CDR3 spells CATSREGGVGQPQHF. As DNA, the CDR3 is TGTGCCACCAGCAGAGAGGGAGGGGTTGGCCAGCCCCAGCATTTT. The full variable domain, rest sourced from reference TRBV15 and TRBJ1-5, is DAMVIQNPRYQVTQFGKPVTLSCSQTLNHNVMYWYQQKSSQAPKLLFHYYDKDFNNEADTPDNFQSRRPNTSFCFLDIRSPGLGDTAMYLCATSREGGVGQPQHFGDGTRLSIL.

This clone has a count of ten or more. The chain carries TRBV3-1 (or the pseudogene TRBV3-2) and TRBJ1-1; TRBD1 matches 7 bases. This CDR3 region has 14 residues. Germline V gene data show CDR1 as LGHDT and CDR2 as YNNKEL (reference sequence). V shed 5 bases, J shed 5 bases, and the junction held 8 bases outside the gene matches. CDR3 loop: CASSYTGARTEAFF. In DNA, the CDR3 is TGTGCCAGCAGCTACACAGGGGCTAGAACTGAAGCTTTCTTT.

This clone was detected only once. In DNA, the CDR3 is TGTGCCAGCAGCCCGGAGGGGCAGGTGGGCTACACCTTC. This translates into CASSPEGQVGYTF. This rearrangement joins TRBV2 to TRBJ1-2, with a weak D call TRBD1 (5 bases). The germline CDR1 and CDR2 sequences are SNHLY and FYNNEI. CDR3 size: 13 residues. V lost 6 bases, J lost 8 bases, and 16 bases lay in between.

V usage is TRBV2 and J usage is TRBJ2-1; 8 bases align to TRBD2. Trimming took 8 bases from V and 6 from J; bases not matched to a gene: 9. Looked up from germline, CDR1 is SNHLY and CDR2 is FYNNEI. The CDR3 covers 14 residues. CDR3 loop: CASLGAGALNEQFF. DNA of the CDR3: TGTGCCAGCTTAGGAGCGGGGGCCCTCAATGAGCAGTTCTTC.

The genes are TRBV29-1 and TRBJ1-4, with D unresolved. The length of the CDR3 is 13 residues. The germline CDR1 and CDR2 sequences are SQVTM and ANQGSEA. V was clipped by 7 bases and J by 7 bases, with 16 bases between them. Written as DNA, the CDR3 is TGCAGCGCCGCCGGGAAGGGTGGTGAAAAACTGTTTTTT. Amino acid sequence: CSAAGKGGEKLFF. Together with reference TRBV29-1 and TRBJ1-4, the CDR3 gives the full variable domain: SAVISQKPSRDICQRGTSLTIQCQVDSQVTMMFWYRQQPGQSLTLIATANQGSEATYESGFVIDKFPISRPNLTFSTLTVSNMSPEDSSIYLCSAAGKGGEKLFFGSGTQLSVL.

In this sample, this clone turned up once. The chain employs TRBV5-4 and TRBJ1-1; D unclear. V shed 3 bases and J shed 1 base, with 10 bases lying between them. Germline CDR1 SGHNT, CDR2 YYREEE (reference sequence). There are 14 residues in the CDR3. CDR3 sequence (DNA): TGTGCCAGCAGCTCCCGACTGGGGAACACTGAAGCTTTCTTT. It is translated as CASSSRLGNTEAFF.

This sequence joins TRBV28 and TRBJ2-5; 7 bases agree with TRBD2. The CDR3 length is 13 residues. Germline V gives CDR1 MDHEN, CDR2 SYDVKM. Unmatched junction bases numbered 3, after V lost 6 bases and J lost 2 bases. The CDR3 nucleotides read TGTGCCAGCAGCGCTAGCGGACAAGAGACCCAGTACTTC. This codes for CASSASGQETQYF.